This passage covers 27 T cell receptor beta chains from one sample sequenced in a study of monozygotic twins with inflammatory bowel disease. TCRdb re-analyzed the 5' RACE reads; it lists each CDR3 protein once, without DNA. This table holds tens of thousands of distinct CDR3 sequences. The sample comprised blood. These receptors were collected from a human donor with ulcerative colitis or Crohn's disease, or a healthy co-twin of an affected twin (not recorded which).

The chain recombines TRBV10-3 with TRBJ2-7; lacking DNA, the TRBD2 call made by TCRdb goes unchecked. Per the germline V gene, CDR1 is ENHRY and CDR2 is SYGVKD. The CDR3 consists of 20 residues. Here the CDR3 reads CAISPSTSGLAGTSSYEQYF.

This sequence joins TRBV10-1 and TRBJ2-3; lacking DNA, the TRBD1 call made by TCRdb goes unchecked. This CDR3 is 14 amino acids long. Germline V gene sequence: CDR1 WNHNN, CDR2 SYGVQD (reference sequence). CDR3 in amino acids: CASSESPGMDTQYF.

The CDR3 region is CASSLAGGTGGRETQYF. The V gene is TRBV7-2, the J gene TRBJ2-5; TCRdb selects TRBD1, and the lack of DNA leaves this call unchecked. The CDR3 runs 17 residues. From germline, CDR1 is SGHTA and CDR2 FQGNSA.

The CDR3: CASSLEGVAGNAEQFF. The V call is TRBV5-1, the J call TRBJ2-1; checking the TCRdb D call of TRBD2 is not possible without DNA. The CDR3 is 16 residues long. CDR1 and CDR2 (germline): SGHRS, YFSETQ.

The V and J genes are TRBV30 and TRBJ2-3; TCRdb reports TRBD2, a call that lacks DNA to check it against. The CDR3 spans 17 residues. Germline V gene sequence: CDR1 GTSNPN, CDR2 SVGIG (reference sequence). The CDR3: CAWGQGTSGSSTDTQYF.

This chain uses TRBV28 with TRBJ1-5; TCRdb picks TRBD1, but there is no DNA to check that call. The length of the CDR3 is 15 residues. The germline gives CDR1 MDHEN, CDR2 SYDVKM. The CDR3 spells CASILGAGAGQPQHF.

V and J are TRBV19 and TRBJ2-5; TCRdb returns TRBD1, unconfirmable since there is no DNA. The germline gives CDR1 LNHDA, CDR2 SQIVND (reference sequence). The CDR3 contains 14 residues. This CDR3 reads CASSIASRVETQYF.

The rearrangement joins TRBV28 to TRBJ1-1; without DNA, the TCRdb call of TRBD1 cannot be checked. The CDR3 contains 16 residues. Germline V gives CDR1 MDHEN, CDR2 SYDVKM. The chain's CDR3 is CASPPSDRGPNTEAFF.

The V and J genes are TRBV20-1 and TRBJ1-5. In germline, CDR1 is DFQATT, CDR2 SNEGSKA (reference sequence). This CDR3 comprises 12 residues. CDR3 sequence reads: CSALGDNQPQHF.

The chain employs TRBV7-2 and TRBJ1-1. Germline values: CDR1 SGHTA, CDR2 FQGNSA. The CDR3 has 15 amino acids. This CDR3 is CASSLVVQTNTEAFF.

CDR3 loop: CASSRPRGSSYNEQFF. The chain couples TRBV28 to TRBJ2-1; TCRdb gives TRBD1 as the D gene, but with no DNA this cannot be confirmed. There are 16 residues in the CDR3. CDR1 is MDHEN, CDR2 SYDVKM, per germline.

By frequency, this clonotype registers medium-sized. The chain carries TRBV30 and TRBJ2-1. Germline assignment: CDR1 GTSNPN and CDR2 SVGIG (reference sequence). The CDR3 runs to 17 residues. CDR3 in amino acids: CAWSLGFSGISYNEQFF.

The CDR3 region is CASSPQGSYGYTF. This rearrangement joins TRBV19 to TRBJ1-2; no DNA is available, so the TRBD1 call from TCRdb remains unchecked. Germline V CDR1 and CDR2: LNHDA, SQIVND (reference sequence). The CDR3 consists of 13 residues.

The chain links TRBV27 to TRBJ1-6; the TCRdb D gene call, TRBD1, has no DNA to confirm it. This CDR3 region has 14 residues. From germline, CDR1 is MNHEY and CDR2 SMNVEV (reference sequence). CDR3 amino acids: CASAARVSNSPLHF.

The genes are TRBV7-2 and TRBJ2-7; the TRBD1 assignment by TCRdb is unverifiable without DNA. Per germline, CDR1 SGHTA and CDR2 FQGNSA. This CDR3 comprises 15 residues. CDR3 protein: CASSLGRDRAKEQYF. Drawing the rest from reference TRBV7-2 and TRBJ2-7, the complete variable domain is GAGVSQSPSNKVTEKGKDVELRCDPISGHTALYWYRQSLGQGLEFLIYFQGNSAPDKSGLPSDRFSAERTGGSVSTLTIQRTQQEDSAVYLCASSLGRDRAKEQYFGPGTRLTVT.

The chain recombines TRBV9 with TRBJ1-1; checking the TCRdb D call of TRBD1 is not possible without DNA. Germline-derived CDR1 and CDR2 are SGDLS and YYNGEE. This CDR3 has 18 amino acids. The CDR3 reads CASSGGQGVDGRNTEAFF. The full variable domain, in which reference TRBV9 and TRBJ1-1 provide the parts outside the CDR3, is DSGVTQTPKHLITATGQRVTLRCSPRSGDLSVYWYQQSLDQGLQFLIQYYNGEERAKGNILERFSAQQFPDLHSELNLSSLELGDSALYFCASSGGQGVDGRNTEAFFGQGTRLTVV.

This chain connects TRBV24-1 to TRBJ1-2; TCRdb selects TRBD1, and the lack of DNA leaves this call unchecked. Germline V gives CDR1 KGHDR, CDR2 SFDVKD. The CDR3 extends over 17 amino acids. The CDR3 here is CATRSGGQEDFNYGYTF.

This sequence joins TRBV7-2 and TRBJ2-5; TCRdb's assignment of TRBD1 cannot be checked, as there is no DNA. Germline loops: CDR1 SGHTA, CDR2 FQGNSA. The CDR3 covers 14 residues. CDR3 in amino acids: CASSQGGGKETQYF.

V and J are TRBV7-2 and TRBJ1-2; TCRdb returns TRBD1, unconfirmable since there is no DNA. The CDR3 has 14 amino acids. CDR1 and CDR2 (germline): SGHTA, FQGNSA. The CDR3: CASSLGAVGAGYTF.

The rearrangement links TRBV5-1 to TRBJ2-3; TCRdb gives TRBD1 as the D gene, but with no DNA this cannot be confirmed. The CDR3 loop spans 14 amino acids. Germline V CDR1 and CDR2: SGHRS, YFSETQ. The CDR3 spells CASSPGPGTDTQYF.

This rearrangement joins TRBV5-1 to TRBJ1-1; TCRdb outputs TRBD1, but without DNA this stays unchecked. The CDR3 spans 15 residues. Germline V gene sequence: CDR1 SGHRS, CDR2 YFSETQ. The CDR3 reads CASSFVGDRNTEAFF.

The chain links TRBV5-1 to TRBJ1-5; TCRdb names TRBD1, which stays unverified in the absence of DNA. The CDR3 has 14 residues. The V gene's germline CDR1 is SGHRS and CDR2 YFSETQ. CDR3 protein: CASRPGQGNQPQHF.

The CDR3 sequence: CASSPARTSSLTDTQYF. This chain uses TRBV3-1 with TRBJ2-3; TCRdb lists TRBD1, though no DNA is available to test this call. Germline CDR1 LGHDT, CDR2 YNNKEL (reference sequence). The CDR3 has 17 residues.

The gene calls are TRBV4-1 and TRBJ1-6; TCRdb lists TRBD1, though no DNA is available to test this call. Per the germline V gene, CDR1 is MGHRA and CDR2 is YSYEKL. The length of the CDR3 is 13 residues. CDR3 protein: CASSLGTDSPLHF.

J is TRBJ2-5 and V is TRBV10-3; TCRdb returns TRBD1, unconfirmable since there is no DNA. This CDR3 has 16 residues. Germline V lookup: CDR1 ENHRY, CDR2 SYGVKD. The CDR3 sequence is CAIRAGTGFKFETQYF.

The chain recombines TRBV6-4 with TRBJ2-3; as DNA is missing, the TRBD2 call by TCRdb cannot be tested. The CDR3 runs to 14 residues. The germline CDR1 and CDR2 sequences are MRHNA and SNTAGT. The chain's CDR3 is CASSAGDGTDTQYF.

J is TRBJ1-6 and V is TRBV9. The CDR3 sequence is 17 residues long. Germline V lookup: CDR1 SGDLS, CDR2 YYNGEE. CDR3 sequence reads: CASSVGESGGHNSPLHF.